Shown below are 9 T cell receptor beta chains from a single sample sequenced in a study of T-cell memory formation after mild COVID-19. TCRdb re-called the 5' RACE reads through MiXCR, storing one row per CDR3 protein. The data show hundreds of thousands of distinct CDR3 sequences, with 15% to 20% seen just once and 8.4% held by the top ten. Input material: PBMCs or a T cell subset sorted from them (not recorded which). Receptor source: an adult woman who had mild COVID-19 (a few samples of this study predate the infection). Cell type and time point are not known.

The CDR3 sequence is CSARDDLAGGRETQYF. CDR3 coding DNA: TGCAGTGCTAGAGATGACCTAGCGGGAGGGCGAGAGACCCAGTACTTC. The chain is built from TRBV20-1 and TRBJ2-5; 12 positions match TRBD2. This CDR3 spans 16 amino acids. V dropped 0 bases and J dropped 4; count of bases not matched to a gene: 6. Germline-derived CDR1 and CDR2 are DFQATT and SNEGSKA (reference sequence).

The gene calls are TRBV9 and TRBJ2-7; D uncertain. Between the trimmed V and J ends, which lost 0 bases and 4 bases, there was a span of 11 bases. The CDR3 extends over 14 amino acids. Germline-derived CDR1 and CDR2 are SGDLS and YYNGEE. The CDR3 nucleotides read TGTGCCAGCAGCGTAGACCTAGGATCTTACGAGCAGTACTTC. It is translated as CASSVDLGSYEQYF.

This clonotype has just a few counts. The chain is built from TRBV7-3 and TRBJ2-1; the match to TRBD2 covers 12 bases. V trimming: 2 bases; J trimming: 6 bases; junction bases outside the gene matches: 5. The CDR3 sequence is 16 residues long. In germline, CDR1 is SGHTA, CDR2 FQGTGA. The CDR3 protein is CASSLSLAGGANEQFF. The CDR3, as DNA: TGTGCCAGCAGCTTATCACTAGCGGGGGGTGCCAATGAGCAGTTCTTC.

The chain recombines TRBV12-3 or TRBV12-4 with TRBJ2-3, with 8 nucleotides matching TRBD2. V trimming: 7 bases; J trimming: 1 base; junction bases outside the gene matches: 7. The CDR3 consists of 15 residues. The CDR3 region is CASNPDGRGTDTQYF. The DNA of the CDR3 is TGTGCCAGCAATCCGGACGGGAGGGGCACAGATACGCAGTATTTT.

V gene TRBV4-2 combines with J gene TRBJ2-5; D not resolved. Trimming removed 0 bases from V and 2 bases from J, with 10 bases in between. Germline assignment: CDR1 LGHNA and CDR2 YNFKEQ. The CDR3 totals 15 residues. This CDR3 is CASSQDLMGQETQYF. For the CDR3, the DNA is TGTGCCAGCAGCCAAGATCTAATGGGGCAAGAGACCCAGTACTTC.

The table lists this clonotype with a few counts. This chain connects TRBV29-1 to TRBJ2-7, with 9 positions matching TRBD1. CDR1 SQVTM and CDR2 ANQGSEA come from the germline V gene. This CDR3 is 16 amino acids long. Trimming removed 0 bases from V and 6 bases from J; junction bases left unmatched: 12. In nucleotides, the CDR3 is TGCAGCGTTGAAGAAATACGACAGGGGGGTTCTGGCGAGCAGTACTTC. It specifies CSVEEIRQGGSGEQYF.

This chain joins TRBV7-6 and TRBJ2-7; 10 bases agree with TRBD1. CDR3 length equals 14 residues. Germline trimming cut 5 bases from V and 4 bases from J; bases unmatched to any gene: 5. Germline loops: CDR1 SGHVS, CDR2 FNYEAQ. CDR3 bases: TGTGCCAGCAGCCCAGGGGGACAGGGGTACGAGCAGTACTTC. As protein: CASSPGGQGYEQYF.

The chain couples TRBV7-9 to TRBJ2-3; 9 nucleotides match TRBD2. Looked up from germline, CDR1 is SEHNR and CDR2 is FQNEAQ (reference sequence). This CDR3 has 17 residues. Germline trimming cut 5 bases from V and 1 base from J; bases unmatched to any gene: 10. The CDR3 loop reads CASSHERASGGTDTQYF. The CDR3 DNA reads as TGTGCCAGCAGCCACGAGAGGGCTAGCGGGGGCACAGATACGCAGTATTTT.

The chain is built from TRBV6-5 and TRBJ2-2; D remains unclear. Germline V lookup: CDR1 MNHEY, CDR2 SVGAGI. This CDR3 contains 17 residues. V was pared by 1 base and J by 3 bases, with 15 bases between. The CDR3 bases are TGTGCCAGCAGTTACTTCGAAGAATCTCGGGACACCGGGGAGCTGTTTTTT. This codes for CASSYFEESRDTGELFF.